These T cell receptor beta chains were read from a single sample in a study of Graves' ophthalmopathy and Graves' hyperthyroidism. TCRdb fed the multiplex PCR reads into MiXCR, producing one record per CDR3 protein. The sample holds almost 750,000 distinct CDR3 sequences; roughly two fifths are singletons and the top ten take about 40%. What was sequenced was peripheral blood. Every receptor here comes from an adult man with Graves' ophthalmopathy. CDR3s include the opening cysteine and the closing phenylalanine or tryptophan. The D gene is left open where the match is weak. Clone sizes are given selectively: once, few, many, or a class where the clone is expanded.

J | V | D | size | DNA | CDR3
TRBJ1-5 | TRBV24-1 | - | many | TGTGCCACCAGTACCGGGATGAATCAGCCCCAGCATTTT | CATSTGMNQPQHF
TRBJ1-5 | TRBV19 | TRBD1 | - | TGTGCCAGTAGGGAAATAAGGACAGGGGCAAATCAGCCCCAGCATTTT | CASREIRTGANQPQHF
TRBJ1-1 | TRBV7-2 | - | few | TGTGCCAGCAGCTTAGCGTTCCGGGCTTTCTTT | CASSLAFRAFF
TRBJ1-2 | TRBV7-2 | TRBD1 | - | TGTGCCAGCAGCCACGGGACAGTTCCCCTGGATGGCTACACCTTC | CASSHGTVPLDGYTF
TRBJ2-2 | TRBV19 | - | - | TGTGCCAGTAGTATAACCGTAAGGGGGCTGTTTTTT | CASSITVRGLFF
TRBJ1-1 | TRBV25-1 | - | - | TGTGCCAGCAGTTTATCGTACAGCCTGAACACTGAAGCTTTCTTT | CASSLSYSLNTEAFF
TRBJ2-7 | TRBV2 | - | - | TGTGCCAGCACCCCAACTTGGGGGGCTAACTCCTACGAGCAGTACTTC | CASTPTWGANSYEQYF
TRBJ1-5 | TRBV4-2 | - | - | TGTGCCAGCAGCCAAGCCTGGCCAGGGGTAAATCAGCCCCAGCATTTT | CASSQAWPGVNQPQHF
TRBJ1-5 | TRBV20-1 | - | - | TGCAGTGCCATACTTCCACTGGGAACCAATCAGCCCCAGCATTTT | CSAILPLGTNQPQHF
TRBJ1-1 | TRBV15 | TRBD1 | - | TGTGCCACCAGCACTATGGGACAGGCTAACACTGAAGCTTTCTTT | CATSTMGQANTEAFF
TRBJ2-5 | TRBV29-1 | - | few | TGCAGCGTTGAAGATGGGGATGCGAAAGGGGGAATACAAGAGACCCAGTACTTC | CSVEDGDAKGGIQETQYF
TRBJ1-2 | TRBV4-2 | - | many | TGTGCCAGCAGCCAAGGGGCAGCTAACTATGGCTACACCTTC | CASSQGAANYGYTF
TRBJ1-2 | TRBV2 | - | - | TGTGTCATCAGTGAGGGGGACCGACTCTCCGGTTACACCTTC | CVISEGDRLSGYTF
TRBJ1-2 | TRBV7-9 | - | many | TGTGCCAGCAGTCCGCAGAACTATGGCTACACCTTC | CASSPQNYGYTF
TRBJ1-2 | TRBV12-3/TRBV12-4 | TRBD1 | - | TGTGCCAGCAGGCAAACAGGGGGGATCCACTATGGCTACACCTTC | CASRQTGGIHYGYTF
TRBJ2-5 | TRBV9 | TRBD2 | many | TGTGCCAGCAGCCCCCGGACTAGCGGGGGGGCGAGAGAGACCCAGTACTTC | CASSPRTSGGARETQYF
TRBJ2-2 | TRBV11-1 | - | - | TGTGCCAGTACCACAGGAGGGATTCAGCTGTTTTTT | CASTTGGIQLFF
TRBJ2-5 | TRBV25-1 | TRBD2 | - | TGTGCCAGCATTCACCGGACTAGCGGGAGGGAGCAAGAGACCCAGTACTTC | CASIHRTSGREQETQYF
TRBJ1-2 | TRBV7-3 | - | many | TGTGCCAGCAGCCCTGGGGGGGCGCAAGGCTACACCTTC | CASSPGGAQGYTF
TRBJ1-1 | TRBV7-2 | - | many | TGTGCCAGCAGATTAGGGATGAACACTGAAGCTTTCTTT | CASRLGMNTEAFF
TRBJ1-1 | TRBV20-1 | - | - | TGCAGTGGTAGGAGACAATTGAACACTGAAGCTTTCTTT | CSGRRQLNTEAFF
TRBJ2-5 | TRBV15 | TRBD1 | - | TGTGCCGCCAGCAGACAGGGGGAAGGGAAGACCCAGTACTTC | CAASRQGEGKTQYF
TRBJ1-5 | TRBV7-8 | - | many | TGTGCCAGCAGCCCTAACAGGGAGCGGGGTCAGCCCCAGCATTTT | CASSPNRERGQPQHF
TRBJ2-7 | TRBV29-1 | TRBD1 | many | TGCAGCGTTTGTTGGACAGGAAGTCAAGACGAGCAGTACTTC | CSVCWTGSQDEQYF
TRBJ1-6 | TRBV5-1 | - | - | TGCGCCAGCAGCTTGGCCCAGGGTTCACCCCTCCACTTT | CASSLAQGSPLHF
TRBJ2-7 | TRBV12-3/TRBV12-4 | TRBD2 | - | TGTGCCAGCAGTGGTCTCGGGGGGTTAACCGGCTACGAGCAGTACTTC | CASSGLGGLTGYEQYF
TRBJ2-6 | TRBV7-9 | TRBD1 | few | TGTGCCAGCAGCCAAGGACAGGGGGGGAGCTCTGGGGCCAACGTCCTGACTTTC | CASSQGQGGSSGANVLTF
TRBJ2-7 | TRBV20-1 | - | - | TGCAGTGTTACCTTCGGGACACTTAACTCCTACGAGCAGTACTTC | CSVTFGTLNSYEQYF
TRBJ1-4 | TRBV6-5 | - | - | TGTGCCAGCAGTTACGCATTCCAGGGACTTAATGAAAAACTGTTTTTT | CASSYAFQGLNEKLFF
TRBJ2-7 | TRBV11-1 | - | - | TGTGCCAACAGCCAGGGGAGCGGCTACGAGCAGTACTTC | CANSQGSGYEQYF
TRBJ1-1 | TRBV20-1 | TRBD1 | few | TGCAGTGCTAGAGGGGGCCGGACAGGGGGCAACACTGAAGCTTTCTTT | CSARGGRTGGNTEAFF
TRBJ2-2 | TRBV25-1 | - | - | TGTGCCAGCAGTGCCTCGGTCCCCGTGGTCGGGGAGCTGTTTTTT | CASSASVPVVGELFF
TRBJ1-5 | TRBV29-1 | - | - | TGCAGCCCCGAGGGCGGTCAGCCCCAGCATTTT | CSPEGGQPQHF
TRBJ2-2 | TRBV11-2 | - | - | TGTGCCAGCAGCCGGGAGGGGGCCACCGGGGAGCTGTTTTTT | CASSREGATGELFF
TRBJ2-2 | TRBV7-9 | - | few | TGCGCCAGCAGCCAGTATGGGGCCGGGGAGCTGTTTTTT | CASSQYGAGELFF
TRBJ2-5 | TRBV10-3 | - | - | TGTGCCATCAGTTTTGGCAGGATAGCGCAAGAGACCCAGTACTTC | CAISFGRIAQETQYF
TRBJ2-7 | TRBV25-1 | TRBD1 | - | TGTGCCAGCAACGATGGACAGGGGGCGTCCGACGAGCAGTACTTC | CASNDGQGASDEQYF
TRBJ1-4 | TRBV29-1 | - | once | TGCAGCGTTGAAGACAGGGGACTCAATGAAAAACTGTTTTTT | CSVEDRGLNEKLFF
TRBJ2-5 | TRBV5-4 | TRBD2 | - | TGTGCCAGCAGTACGGCTAGCGGGGGGGCCTCAGAGGCCCAGTACTTC | CASSTASGGASEAQYF
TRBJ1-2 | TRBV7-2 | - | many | TGTGCCAGCAGCTTAGCTCGGGGGGGAGCTAACTATGGCTACACCTTC | CASSLARGGANYGYTF
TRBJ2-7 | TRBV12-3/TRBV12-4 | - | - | TGTGCCAGCAGGCCCGGGCAGGGGTCCCACGAGCAGTACTTC | CASRPGQGSHEQYF
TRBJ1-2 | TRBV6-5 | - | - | TGTGCCAGCAGTTACTCGAAACCGTCGTATGGCTACACCTTC | CASSYSKPSYGYTF
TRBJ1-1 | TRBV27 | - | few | TGTGCCAGCAGTCCTCCGGGACAAGACACTGAAGCTTTCTTT | CASSPPGQDTEAFF
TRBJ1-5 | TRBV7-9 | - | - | TGCGCCAGCAGCCAAGCTGGACCCCAGCCCCAGCATTTT | CASSQAGPQPQHF
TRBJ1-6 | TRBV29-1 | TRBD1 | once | TGCAGCTTAGGACAGGGTCATAATTCACCCCTCCACTTT | CSLGQGHNSPLHF